This T cell receptor beta chain was documented in a study of T cell changes during pregnancy in multiple sclerosis (dated by TCRdb to between 2017 and 2020). General notes on the study: Changes in the T cell repertoire over the course of pregnancy were examined in this study in women with multiple sclerosis.

The germline V and J ends show losses of 4 bases and 5 bases respectively, and no gene match explains 11 bases of the junction. The CDR3 runs 15 residues from the cysteine to the phenylalanine. The CDR3 DNA has 45 bases and is translated from base 1. The germline V gene yields SGHAT for CDR1 and FQNNGV for CDR2. Note on this clone: Its cognate antigen has yet to be identified. No qualities accompany the bases; no much larger clone lies one base away.

Library preparation was by the immunoSEQ multiplex PCR assay. TCRdb's version of the immuneACCESS table is confined to in-frame rearrangements and falls short of the full clone set. An unresolved V gene accounts for under half of the shortfall where checked; the remainder is of unknown origin. A total of tens of thousands of clones appear in this sample, approximately 89% of them only once. Clones ranked in the top ten supply 0.65% to 0.85% of the sample. Sequences were derived from CD4+ T cells from peripheral blood mononuclear cells, sampled in the third trimester of pregnancy. The chain uses TRBV11-2 and TRBJ2-7, with TRBD2 matching 7 junction bases. The clonotype originates from a female donor with multiple sclerosis, enrolled in a pregnancy study. The DNA sequence is as follows: TGTGCCAGCAGCTCGTGGACGGGGGGACTGGACGAGCAGTACTTC. Its product reads: CASSSWTGGLDEQYF.